This record looks at one TCR beta chain sequence and its context. The clone's antigen remains unknown. No base qualities exist here, and no much larger clone lies one base off it. Using the deep immunoSEQ assay, TCR CDR3 regions were amplified from genomic DNA by multiplex PCR. For each cell subset, the extracted genomic DNA was distributed evenly across all wells of several immunoSEQ 96-well plates, and each plate served as one replicate. For unsorted PBMC, approximately 0.3 ug of genomic DNA, equivalent to around 30,000 T cell genomes, went into each replicate PCR. Ten immunoSEQ deep assay plates were used to sequence the unsorted PBMC genomic DNA. Purified libraries were quantified with a Qubit 3.0 fluorometer, sized on a Bioanalyzer 2100, and re-quantified with the KAPA Library Quantification kit. Every immunoSEQ 96-well plate was sequenced on a separate single-read 150-cycle Illumina NextSeq 550 flow cell. The published analysis was carried out like this. Because the immunoSEQ output held only junctional sequences and lacked quality scores, the filtering could not match the filtering applied to full-length reads. To assign V/J genes and CDR3, sequences were annotated against IMGT germline references using PyIR, a Python wrapper for IgBLAST v1.9. Reads were filtered out if the reads had weak V/J assignments (E-value above 1e-6), no CDR3, stop codons, out-of-frame junctions, or ambiguous translated residues. V3J clonotypes were defined as sequences sharing the same inferred V gene, J gene, and CDR3 amino acid sequence. Percentage overlap between repertoires was calculated by dividing the number of shared unique clonotypes by the size of the smaller repertoire. RTK rarefaction, the Chao1 estimator, and Recon v2.1 estimates of unobserved clonotypes were used to assess repertoire richness. The clones in this table, taken by TCRdb from immuneACCESS, are in-frame only. Not every clone is retained; where verified, under half of the shortfall comes from an unresolved V gene, and the cause of the rest is unknown. D and trimming were read from the DNA, whereas the V and J calls and clone size are those reported in that table. This sample has 400,000 to 550,000 clones in its table, and around 79% of those were observed once. 12% of the sample is in the top ten clones.

The data were taken from a study of shared clonotypes between healthy human individuals (dated by TCRdb to 2020 to 2022). Regarding the complete study: A few men and two women, aged 18 to 49 years, made up the cohort. To increase sequencing depth and limit assay-specific biases, different laboratories used diverse techniques to prepare libraries and sequence TCR repertoires. Per donor, leukapheresis produced somewhere between about 0.94 and 9.5 billion PBMCs. To estimate repertoire size and how much clonotype sharing occurs between individuals, the study deeply sequenced the blood TCR repertoires of several healthy adults.

The donors were healthy, HIV-negative adults with no recently reported acute infections or vaccinations. All donors were Caucasian adults living in Nashville, Tennessee, USA. For unsorted samples, 80 million to 100 million PBMCs were counted, and genomic DNA was extracted using the QIAamp DNA Blood Mini kit. After blood collection by leukapheresis, PBMCs were isolated using Ficoll-Histopaque density gradient centrifugation and then cryopreserved in the vapor phase of liquid nitrogen. What the work shows at the level of the full study, not this receptor alone: Only blood was sampled, and tissue TCR repertoires likely differ from those in blood. Pairwise subsampling indicated that sequencing depth was expected to affect the degree of clonotype sharing among donors. Because the study included a small number of donors, the genetic and exposure-history diversity represented was limited.

From the cysteine up to the phenylalanine, the CDR3 has a length of 14 residues. Only the CDR3 portion is preserved as DNA: 42 bases, with reading frame beginning at the first base. Reading the germline V gene gives CDR1 SGHRS and CDR2 YFSETQ. V and J lose 4 bases and 0 bases, and a span of 11 bases separates them. The material sequenced was PBMCs. The sequence joins TRBV5-1 to TRBJ2-7; the D region possibly corresponds to TRBD2 (6 bases align). This TCR came from a woman between 40 and 50 years old in good health. Some clones in this sample may be carry-over from other donors' samples. CDR3 sequence: CASSLAPSSYEQYF. Read as DNA, the sequence is TGCGCCAGCAGCCTAGCGCCAAGCTCCTACGAGCAGTACTTC.